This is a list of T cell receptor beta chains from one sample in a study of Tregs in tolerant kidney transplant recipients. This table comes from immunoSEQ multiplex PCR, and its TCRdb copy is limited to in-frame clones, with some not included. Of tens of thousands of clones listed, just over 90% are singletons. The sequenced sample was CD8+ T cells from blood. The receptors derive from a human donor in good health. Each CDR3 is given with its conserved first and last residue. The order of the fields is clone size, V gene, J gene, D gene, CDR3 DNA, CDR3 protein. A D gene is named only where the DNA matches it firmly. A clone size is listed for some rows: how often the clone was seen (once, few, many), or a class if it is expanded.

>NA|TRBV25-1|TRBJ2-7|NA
TGTGCCAGCAGCTCCCTAGCCCGCCCCTACGAGCAGTACTTC
CASSSLARPYEQYF
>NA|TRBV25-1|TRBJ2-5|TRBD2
TGTGCCAGCAGTGAATGGACTAGCGGTGATCTCGAGACCCAGTACTTC
CASSEWTSGDLETQYF
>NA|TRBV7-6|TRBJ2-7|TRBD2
TGTGCCAGCAGCCCGGGACTAGCGGGGGACTCCTACGAGCAGTACTTC
CASSPGLAGDSYEQYF
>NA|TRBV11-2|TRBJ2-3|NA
TGTGCCAGCAGCTCCACACCCCGGACACGCACTGCAGATACGCAGTATTTT
CASSSTPRTRTADTQYF
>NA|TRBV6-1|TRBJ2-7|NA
TGTGCCAGCAGCATGCGAGGGTCTCACGAGCAGTACTTC
CASSMRGSHEQYF
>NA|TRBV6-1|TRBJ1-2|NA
TGTGCCAGCACTCCGACCGACAGGTTAAGCTATGGCTACACCTTC
CASTPTDRLSYGYTF
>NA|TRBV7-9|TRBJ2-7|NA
TGTGCCAGCAGCTTGGGCACGTCGACCTACGAGCAGTACTTC
CASSLGTSTYEQYF
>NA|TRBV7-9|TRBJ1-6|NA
TGTGCCAGCAGCTTAGGTGGGGTTCGGTCACCCCTCCACTTT
CASSLGGVRSPLHF
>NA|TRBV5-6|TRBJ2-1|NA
TGTGCCAGCAGCTCGGCGGGGTACAATGAGCAGTTCTTC
CASSSAGYNEQFF
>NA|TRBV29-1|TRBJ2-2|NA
TGCAGCGTTGGTGGCAGAAACACCGGGGAGCTGTTTTTT
CSVGGRNTGELFF
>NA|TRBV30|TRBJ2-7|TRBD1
TGTGCCTGGGGACAGGGGGGCTATTACGAGCAGTACTTC
CAWGQGGYYEQYF
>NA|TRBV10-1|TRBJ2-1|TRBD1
TGCGCCAGCAGTGGACAGGGTTGGCTAAATGAGCAGTTCTTC
CASSGQGWLNEQFF
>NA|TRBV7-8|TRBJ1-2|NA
TGTGCCAGCAGCTTAGCCAGGGAGAATGGCTACACCTTC
CASSLARENGYTF
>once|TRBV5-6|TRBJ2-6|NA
TGTGCCAGCAGCTTGATAATCTCTGGGGCCAACGTCCTGACTTTC
CASSLIISGANVLTF
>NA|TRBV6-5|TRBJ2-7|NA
TGTGCCAGCAGTTACTCCGGGGACGAGCAGTACTTC
CASSYSGDEQYF
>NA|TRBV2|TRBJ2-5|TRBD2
TGTGCCAGCGTAACTAGCGGGTACCAAGAGACCCAGTACTTC
CASVTSGYQETQYF
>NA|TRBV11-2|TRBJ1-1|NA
TGTGCCAGCAGCTTAGAGGACAGTCTGAACACTGAAGCTTTCTTT
CASSLEDSLNTEAFF
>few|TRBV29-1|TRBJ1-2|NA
TGCAGCGTTGAGGATTCTAACTATGGCTACACCTTC
CSVEDSNYGYTF
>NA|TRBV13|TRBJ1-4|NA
TGTGCCAGCAGCTCGGGGGGTGGGAAACTGTTTTTT
CASSSGGGKLFF
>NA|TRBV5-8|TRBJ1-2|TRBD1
TGTGCCAGCAGCTACCAGGACAGGGGGCCTTATGGCTACACCTTC
CASSYQDRGPYGYTF
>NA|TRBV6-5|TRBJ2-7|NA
TGTGCCAGCAGTTACTTCGTGGCAGGTACCAACGAGCAGTACTTC
CASSYFVAGTNEQYF
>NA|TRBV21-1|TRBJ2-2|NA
TGTGCCAGCAGCAATGGTACCGGGACAGGGGGCGCGACCGGGGAGCTGTTTTTT
CASSNGTGTGGATGELFF
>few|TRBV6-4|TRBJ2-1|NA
TGTGCCAGCAGTGACGGGGGCCCTTACAATGAGCAGTTCTTC
CASSDGGPYNEQFF